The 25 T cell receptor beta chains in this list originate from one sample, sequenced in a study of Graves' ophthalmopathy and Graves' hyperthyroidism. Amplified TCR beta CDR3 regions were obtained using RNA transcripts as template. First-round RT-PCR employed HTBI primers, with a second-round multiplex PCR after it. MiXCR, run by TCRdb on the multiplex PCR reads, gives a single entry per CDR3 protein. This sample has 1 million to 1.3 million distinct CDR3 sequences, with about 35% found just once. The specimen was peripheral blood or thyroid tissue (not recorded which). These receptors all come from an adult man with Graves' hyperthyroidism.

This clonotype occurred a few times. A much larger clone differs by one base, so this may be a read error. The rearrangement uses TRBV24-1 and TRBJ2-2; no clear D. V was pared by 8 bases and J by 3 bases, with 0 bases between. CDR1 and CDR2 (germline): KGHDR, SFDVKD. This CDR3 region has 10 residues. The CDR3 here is CATNTGELFF. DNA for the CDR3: TGTGCCACCAACACCGGGGAGCTGTTTTTT.

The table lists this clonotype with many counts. The CDR3 DNA reads TGTGCCAGCGCGAGCGGGGAGACCCAGTACTTC. Translating it yields CASASGETQYF. The rearrangement joins TRBV6-2 or TRBV6-3 to TRBJ2-5; D might be TRBD2 (6 bases). CDR1 is MNHEY, CDR2 SVGEGT, per germline. There are 11 residues in the CDR3. The germline V and J ends were trimmed by 8 bases and 5 bases, with 9 bases remaining between them.

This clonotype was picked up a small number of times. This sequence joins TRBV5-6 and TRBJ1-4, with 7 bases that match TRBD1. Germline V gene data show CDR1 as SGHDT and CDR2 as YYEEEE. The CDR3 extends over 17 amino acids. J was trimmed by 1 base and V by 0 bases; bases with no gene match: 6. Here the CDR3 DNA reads TGTGCCAGCAGCTTGGGACAGGGAGGAGGAACTAATGAAAAACTGTTTTTT. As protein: CASSLGQGGGTNEKLFF.

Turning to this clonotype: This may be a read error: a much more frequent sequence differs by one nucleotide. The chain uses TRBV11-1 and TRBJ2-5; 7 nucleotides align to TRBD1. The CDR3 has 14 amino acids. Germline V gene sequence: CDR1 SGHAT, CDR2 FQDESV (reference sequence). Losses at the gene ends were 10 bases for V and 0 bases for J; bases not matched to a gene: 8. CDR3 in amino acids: CANTPGTDQETQYF. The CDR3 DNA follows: TGTGCCAACACCCCGGGGACAGACCAAGAGACCCAGTACTTC. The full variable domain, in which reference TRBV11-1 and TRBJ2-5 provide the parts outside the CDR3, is EAEVAQSPRYKITEKSQAVAFWCDPISGHATLYWYRQILGQGPELLVQFQDESVVDDSQLPKDRFSAERLKGVDSTLKIQPAELGDSAMYLCANTPGTDQETQYFGPGTRLLVL.

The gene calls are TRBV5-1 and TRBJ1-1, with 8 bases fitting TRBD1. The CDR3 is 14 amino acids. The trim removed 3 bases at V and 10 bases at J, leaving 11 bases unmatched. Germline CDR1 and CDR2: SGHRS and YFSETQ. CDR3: CASSSDRTGKGAFF. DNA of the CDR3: TGCGCCAGCAGCTCCGACAGGACAGGGAAGGGAGCTTTCTTT. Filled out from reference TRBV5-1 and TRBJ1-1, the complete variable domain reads KAGVTQTPRYLIKTRGQQVTLSCSPISGHRSVSWYQQTPGQGLQFLFEYFSETQRNKGNFPGRFSGRQFSNSRSEMNVSTLELGDSALYLCASSSDRTGKGAFFGQGTRLTVV.

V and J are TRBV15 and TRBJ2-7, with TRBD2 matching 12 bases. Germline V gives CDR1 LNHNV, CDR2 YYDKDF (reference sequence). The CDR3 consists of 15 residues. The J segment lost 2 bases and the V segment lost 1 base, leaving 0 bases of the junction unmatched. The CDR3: CATSRGLAGAYEQYF. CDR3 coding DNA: TGTGCCACCAGCAGAGGACTAGCGGGAGCCTACGAGCAGTACTTC.

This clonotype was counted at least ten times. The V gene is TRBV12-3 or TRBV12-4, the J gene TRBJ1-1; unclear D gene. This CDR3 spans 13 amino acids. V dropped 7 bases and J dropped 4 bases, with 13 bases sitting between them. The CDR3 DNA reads TGTGCCAGCACCCCTAACAAGGGCACTGAAGCTTTCTTT. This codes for CASTPNKGTEAFF.

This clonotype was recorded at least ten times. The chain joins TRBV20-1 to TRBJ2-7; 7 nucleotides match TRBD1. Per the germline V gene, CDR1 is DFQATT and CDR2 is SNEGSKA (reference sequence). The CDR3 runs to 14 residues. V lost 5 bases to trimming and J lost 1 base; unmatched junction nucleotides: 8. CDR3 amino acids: CSASDRTISYEQYF. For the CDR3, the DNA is TGCAGTGCTTCGGACAGGACGATTTCCTACGAGCAGTACTTC.

The CDR3 here is CASSPGSDRAYGYTF. The CDR3 coding sequence is TGTGCCAGCAGCCCAGGCTCCGACAGGGCCTATGGCTACACCTTC. The V gene is TRBV9, the J gene TRBJ1-2; TRBD1 matches 7 bases. The germline V gene has CDR1 SGDLS and CDR2 YYNGEE. With 4 bases clipped from V and 4 bases from J, the junction kept 10 bases outside the gene matches. The CDR3 is made up of 15 amino acids.

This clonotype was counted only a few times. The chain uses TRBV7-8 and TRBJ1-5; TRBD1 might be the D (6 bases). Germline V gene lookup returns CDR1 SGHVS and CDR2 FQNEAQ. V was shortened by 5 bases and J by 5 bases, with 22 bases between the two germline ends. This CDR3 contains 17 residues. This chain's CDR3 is CASSQDLETGKYQPQHF. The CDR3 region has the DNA TGTGCCAGCAGCCAAGATCTAGAAACAGGGAAGTATCAGCCCCAGCATTTT. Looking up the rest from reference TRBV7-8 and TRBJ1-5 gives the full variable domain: GAGVSQSPRYKVAKRGQDVALRCDPISGHVSLFWYQQALGQGPEFLTYFQNEAQLDKSGLPSDRFFAERPEGSVSTLKIQRTQQEDSAVYLCASSQDLETGKYQPQHFGDGTRLSIL.

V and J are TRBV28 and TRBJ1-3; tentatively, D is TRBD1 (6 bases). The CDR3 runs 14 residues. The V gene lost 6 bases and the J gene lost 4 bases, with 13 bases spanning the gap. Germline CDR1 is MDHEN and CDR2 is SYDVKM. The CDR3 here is CASRTGGRGNTIYF. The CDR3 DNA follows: TGTGCCAGCAGGACAGGCGGCCGCGGAAACACCATATATTTT.

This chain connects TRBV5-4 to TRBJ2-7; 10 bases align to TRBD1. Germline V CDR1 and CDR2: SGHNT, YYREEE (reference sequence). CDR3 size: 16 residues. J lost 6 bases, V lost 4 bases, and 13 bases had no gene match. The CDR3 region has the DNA TGTGCCAGCAGCCCAGATCCCGGGACAGGGGCTGGCGAGCAGTACTTC. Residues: CASSPDPGTGAGEQYF.

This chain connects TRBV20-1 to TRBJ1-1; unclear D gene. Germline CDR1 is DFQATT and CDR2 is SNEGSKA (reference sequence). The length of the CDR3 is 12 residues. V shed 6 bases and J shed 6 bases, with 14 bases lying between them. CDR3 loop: CSARALTAEAFF. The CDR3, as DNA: TGCAGTGCAAGGGCCCTCACCGCTGAAGCTTTCTTT.

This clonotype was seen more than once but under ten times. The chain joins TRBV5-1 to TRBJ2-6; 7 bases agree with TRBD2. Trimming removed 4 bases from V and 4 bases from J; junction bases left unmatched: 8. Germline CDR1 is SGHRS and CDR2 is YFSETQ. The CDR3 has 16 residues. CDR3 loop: CASSRGGSGGANVLTF. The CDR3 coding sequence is TGCGCCAGCAGCCGGGGCGGGAGCGGCGGGGCCAACGTCCTGACTTTC.

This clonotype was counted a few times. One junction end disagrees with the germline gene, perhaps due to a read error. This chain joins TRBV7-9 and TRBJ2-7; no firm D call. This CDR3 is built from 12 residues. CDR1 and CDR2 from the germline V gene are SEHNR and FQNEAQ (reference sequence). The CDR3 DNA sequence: TGTGCCAGCAGCCCACCAGGTTACGAGCAGTGCTTC. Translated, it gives CASSPPGYEQCF.

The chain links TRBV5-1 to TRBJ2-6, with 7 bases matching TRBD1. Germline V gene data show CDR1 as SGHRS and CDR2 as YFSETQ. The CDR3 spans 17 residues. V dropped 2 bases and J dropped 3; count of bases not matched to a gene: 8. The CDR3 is CASSFDTGVGGANVLTF. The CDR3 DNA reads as TGCGCCAGCAGCTTCGATACAGGGGTGGGTGGGGCCAACGTCCTGACTTTC.

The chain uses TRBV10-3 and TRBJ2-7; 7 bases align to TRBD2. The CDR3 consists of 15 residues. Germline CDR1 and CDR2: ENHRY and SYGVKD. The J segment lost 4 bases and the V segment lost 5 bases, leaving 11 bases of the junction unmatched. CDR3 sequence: CAISWGSLAEYEQYF. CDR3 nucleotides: TGTGCCATCAGTTGGGGAAGTCTAGCGGAATACGAGCAGTACTTC.

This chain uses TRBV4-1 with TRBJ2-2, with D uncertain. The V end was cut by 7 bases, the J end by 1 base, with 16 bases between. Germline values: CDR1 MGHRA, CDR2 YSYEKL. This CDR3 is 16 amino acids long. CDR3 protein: CASNRDLTRNTGELFF. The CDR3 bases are TGCGCCAGCAACAGAGATTTGACACGGAACACCGGGGAGCTGTTTTTT.

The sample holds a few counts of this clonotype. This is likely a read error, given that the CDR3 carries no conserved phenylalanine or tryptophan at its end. The CDR3: CASNILAGGPYEQYL. CDR3 nucleotides: TGTGCCAGCAACATACTAGCGGGGGGGCCCTACGAGCAGTACCTC. The J gene is TRBJ2-7, the V gene TRBV7-2; 13 bases match TRBD2. The length of the CDR3 is 15 residues. The J segment lost 2 bases and the V segment lost 7 bases, leaving 5 bases of the junction unmatched. Per germline, CDR1 SGHTA and CDR2 FQGNSA.

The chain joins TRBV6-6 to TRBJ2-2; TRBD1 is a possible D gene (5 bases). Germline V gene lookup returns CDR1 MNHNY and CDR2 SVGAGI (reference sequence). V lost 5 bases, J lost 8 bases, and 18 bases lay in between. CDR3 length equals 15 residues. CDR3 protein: CASSVSDKLRGELFF. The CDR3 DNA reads TGTGCCAGCAGTGTATCGGACAAACTTAGGGGGGAGCTGTTTTTT.

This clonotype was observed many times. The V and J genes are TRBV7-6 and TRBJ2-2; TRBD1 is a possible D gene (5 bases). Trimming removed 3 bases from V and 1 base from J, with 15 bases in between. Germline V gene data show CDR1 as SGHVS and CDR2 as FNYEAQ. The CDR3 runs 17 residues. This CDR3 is CASSFTSGHKNTGELFF. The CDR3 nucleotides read TGTGCCAGCAGCTTTACCTCCGGACATAAGAACACCGGGGAGCTGTTTTTT.

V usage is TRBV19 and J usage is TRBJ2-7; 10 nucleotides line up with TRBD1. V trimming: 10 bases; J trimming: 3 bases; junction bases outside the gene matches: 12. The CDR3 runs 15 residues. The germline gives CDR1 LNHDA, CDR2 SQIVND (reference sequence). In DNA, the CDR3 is TGTGCCACCGGACCTAGCCGGGACAGGGGCTACGAGCAGTACTTC. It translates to CATGPSRDRGYEQYF.

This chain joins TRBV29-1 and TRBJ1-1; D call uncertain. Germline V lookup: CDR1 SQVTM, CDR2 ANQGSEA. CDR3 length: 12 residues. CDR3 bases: TGCAGAGATGGCACCCGGAACACTGAAGCTTTCTTT. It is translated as CRDGTRNTEAFF.

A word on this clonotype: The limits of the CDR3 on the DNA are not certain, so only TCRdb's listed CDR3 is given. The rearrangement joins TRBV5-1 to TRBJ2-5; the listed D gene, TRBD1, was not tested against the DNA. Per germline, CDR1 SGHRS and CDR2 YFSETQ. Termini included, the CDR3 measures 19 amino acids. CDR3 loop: CASSGDTYGYTFGSGTQYF.

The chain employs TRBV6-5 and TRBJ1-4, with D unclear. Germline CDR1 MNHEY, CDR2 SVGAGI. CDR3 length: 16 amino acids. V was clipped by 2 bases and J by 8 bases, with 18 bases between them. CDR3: CASSYTRTLLEEKLFF. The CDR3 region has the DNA TGTGCCAGCAGTTACACCCGGACTTTACTCGAGGAAAAACTGTTTTTT.